Below are 21 T cell receptor beta chains sequenced from a single sample in a study of cytomegalovirus exposure and HLA in healthy donors. TCRdb's table, derived via immunoSEQ multiplex PCR, lists solely in-frame clones and lacks some. The sample includes about 130,000 clones, 80% to 90% seen only once; the top ten take about 10%. The sequenced sample consisted of PBMCs. All receptors come from a woman under 30 in good health and CMV-seropositive.

This chain connects TRBV5-4 to TRBJ2-7, with 7 bases identical to TRBD2. The germline V gene encodes CDR1 SGHNT and CDR2 YYREEE (reference sequence). The CDR3 length is 16 residues. Trimming cost V 4 bases and J 4 bases; bases outside gene matches: 14. The CDR3 is CASSTAEERGSYEQYF. CDR3 sequence (DNA): TGTGCCAGCAGCACGGCCGAGGAGCGGGGATCTTACGAGCAGTACTTC.

The chain is built from TRBV6-5 and TRBJ2-4; TRBD2 is a possible D gene (6 bases). Germline V lookup: CDR1 MNHEY, CDR2 SVGAGI. The CDR3 is 14 residues long. V gave up 7 bases and J gave up 0 bases, with 10 bases separating them. The chain's CDR3 is CASTGGKAKNIQYF. In nucleotides, the CDR3 is TGTGCCAGCACCGGGGGTAAAGCCAAAAACATTCAGTACTTC.

The genes are TRBV18 and TRBJ1-6; tentatively, D is TRBD1 (6 bases). The CDR3 spans 16 residues. CDR1 is KGHSH, CDR2 LQKENI, per germline. With 2 bases removed from V and 4 bases from J, the gap between germline ends came to 12 bases. CDR3 DNA sequence: TGTGCCAGCTCACCAGCAGGGGCAGGTTATAATTCACCCCTCCACTTT. This sequence encodes CASSPAGAGYNSPLHF.

Concerning this clone itself: Other nucleotide sequences in the sample specify the same CDR3. The chain joins TRBV7-9 to TRBJ2-7; D is possibly TRBD2 (5 bases). Germline CDR1 and CDR2: SEHNR and FQNEAQ (reference sequence). The CDR3 has 13 amino acids. Trimming stripped 1 base from V and 2 bases from J, with 6 bases between. The CDR3: CASSLGRTYEQYF. DNA of the CDR3: TGTGCCAGCAGCTTAGGGAGGACCTACGAGCAGTACTTC. Complete variable domain (other parts from reference TRBV7-9 and TRBJ2-7): DTGVSQNPRHKITKRGQNVTFRCDPISEHNRLYWYRQTLGQGPEFLTYFQNEAQLEKSRLLSDRFSAERPKGSFSTLEIQRTEQGDSAMYLCASSLGRTYEQYFGPGTRLTVT.

The V gene is TRBV7-6, the J gene TRBJ2-1; 8 bases align to TRBD2. The germline V gene has CDR1 SGHVS and CDR2 FNYEAQ. This CDR3 region has 16 residues. V trimming: 3 bases; J trimming: 0 bases; junction bases outside the gene matches: 4. The DNA of the CDR3 is TGTGCCAGCAGCTTGCAGCGGGGGAGCTCCTACAATGAGCAGTTCTTC. Its translation: CASSLQRGSSYNEQFF.

The chain links TRBV28 to TRBJ1-1; 12 nucleotides line up with TRBD1. The CDR3 is made up of 16 amino acids. Germline values: CDR1 MDHEN, CDR2 SYDVKM. The J segment lost 5 bases and the V segment lost 4 bases, leaving 8 bases of the junction unmatched. The CDR3 sequence is CASSSGTGGVGTEAFF. DNA of the CDR3: TGTGCCAGCAGTTCCGGGACAGGGGGCGTGGGGACTGAAGCTTTCTTT.

The chain recombines TRBV28 with TRBJ1-4, with D possibly being TRBD1 (5 bases). This CDR3 region has 17 residues. Germline V gene data show CDR1 as MDHEN and CDR2 as SYDVKM. Trimming took off 5 bases at V and 4 bases at J, with 20 bases between the two ends. The CDR3 region is CASSGGRRRTLNEKLFF. Written as DNA, the CDR3 is TGTGCCAGCAGTGGGGGGAGAAGGCGAACCCTTAATGAAAAACTGTTTTTT.

This clone was detected a few times. The genes are TRBV4-1 and TRBJ2-1; 12 bases line up with TRBD2. The CDR3 is 17 residues long. Germline lookup yields CDR1 MGHRA and CDR2 YSYEKL. The V gene end was trimmed by 1 base and the J gene end by 9 bases; junction bases not matched to a gene: 10. The CDR3 bases are TGCGCCAGCAGCCAAGCCAGACTAGCGGGGGACCACCTTGAGCAGTTCTTC. This encodes CASSQARLAGDHLEQFF.

The J gene is TRBJ2-1, the V gene TRBV6-5; 7 bases fit TRBD2. Germline V lookup: CDR1 MNHEY, CDR2 SVGAGI. This CDR3 is 15 amino acids long. With 7 bases clipped from V and 7 bases from J, the junction kept 13 bases outside the gene matches. The CDR3: CASTSLGTTVNEQFF. The CDR3 DNA reads TGTGCCAGCACTTCACTCGGGACTACCGTAAATGAGCAGTTCTTC.

This chain links TRBV6-5 with TRBJ2-7; D perhaps matches TRBD2 (7 bases). CDR1 and CDR2 from the germline V gene are MNHEY and SVGAGI. CDR3 length equals 14 residues. V shed 0 bases and J shed 3 bases, with 9 bases lying between them. For the CDR3, the DNA is TGTGCCAGCAGTTACTCGGGGGGGCGCTACGAGCAGTACTTC. The encoded protein is CASSYSGGRYEQYF.

The gene calls are TRBV5-6 and TRBJ2-7; 7 bases map to TRBD1. This CDR3 has 14 amino acids. Germline V gene lookup returns CDR1 SGHDT and CDR2 YYEEEE. V shed 4 bases and J 4 bases; nucleotides not matched to a gene: 8. CDR3 amino acids: CASSPGDSTYEQYF. CDR3 DNA sequence: TGTGCCAGCAGCCCCGGGGACAGTACGTACGAGCAGTACTTC.

The chain carries TRBV6-5 and TRBJ1-2; D unresolved. This CDR3 spans 14 amino acids. The V and J ends lost 6 bases and 6 bases respectively, with 17 bases between them. The germline V gene has CDR1 MNHEY and CDR2 SVGAGI. CDR3 loop: CASSTRRGINGYTF. DNA of the CDR3: TGTGCCAGCAGCACTAGACGCGGGATTAATGGCTACACCTTC.

The chain joins TRBV5-4 to TRBJ1-1; D not resolved. Germline V lookup: CDR1 SGHNT, CDR2 YYREEE (reference sequence). This CDR3 has 13 residues. V was clipped by 2 bases and J by 2 bases, with 7 bases between them. CDR3 coding DNA: TGTGCCAGCAGCTTTCCTTTAAACACTGAAGCTTTCTTT. Protein: CASSFPLNTEAFF. The full variable domain, its missing parts supplied by reference TRBV5-4 and TRBJ1-1, is ETGVTQSPTHLIKTRGQQVTLRCSSQSGHNTVSWYQQALGQGPQFIFQYYREEENGRGNFPPRFSGLQFPNYSSELNVNALELDDSALYLCASSFPLNTEAFFGQGTRLTVV.

The chain is built from TRBV4-3 and TRBJ2-7; D ambiguous. The CDR3 has 14 residues. The V end lost 4 bases, the J end lost 0 bases, and 10 bases lay between the germline ends. Germline assignment: CDR1 LGHNA and CDR2 YSLEER. CDR3 sequence: CASSPDTYSYEQYF. CDR3 sequence (DNA): TGCGCCAGCAGCCCCGACACTTACTCCTACGAGCAGTACTTC.

The chain is built from TRBV2 and TRBJ2-7; the D gene is possibly TRBD2 (7 bases). Trimming removed 0 bases at V and 2 bases at J, with 11 bases between. Germline V gene sequence: CDR1 SNHLY, CDR2 FYNNEI. CDR3 length equals 15 residues. CDR3 protein: CASSEARGDTYEQYF. The DNA of the CDR3 is TGTGCCAGCAGTGAAGCCCGGGGGGACACCTACGAGCAGTACTTC.

The chain is built from TRBV14 and TRBJ1-6, with D tentatively TRBD1 (6 bases). With 1 base removed from V and 10 bases from J, the gap between germline ends came to 11 bases. CDR1 and CDR2 (germline): SGHDN, FVKESK. CDR3 size: 14 residues. CDR3 amino acids: CASSQVHRDSPLHF. The CDR3 bases are TGTGCCAGCAGCCAAGTCCACAGGGACTCACCCCTCCACTTT. The full variable domain, with the rest looked up from reference TRBV14 and TRBJ1-6, is EAGVTQFPSHSVIEKGQTVTLRCDPISGHDNLYWYRRVMGKEIKFLLHFVKESKQDESGMPNNRFLAERTGGTYSTLKVQPAELEDSGVYFCASSQVHRDSPLHFGNGTRLTVT.

This chain joins TRBV5-4 and TRBJ2-1; 13 positions match TRBD2. V was clipped by 4 bases and J by 0 bases; unmatched bases: 7. CDR3 length equals 18 residues. Germline V gene data show CDR1 as SGHNT and CDR2 as YYREEE (reference sequence). CDR3 amino acids: CASSPGLAGHGSYNEQFF. In nucleotides, the CDR3 is TGTGCCAGCAGCCCGGGACTAGCGGGACATGGCTCCTACAATGAGCAGTTCTTC.

The rearrangement uses TRBV14 and TRBJ2-1; 15 positions match TRBD2. Germline V gene sequence: CDR1 SGHDN, CDR2 FVKESK. The junction had 3 bases not matched to a gene; V was cut back by 1 base and J by 2 bases. The CDR3 contains 18 residues. CDR3 protein: CASSQAGLAGGAYNEQFF. CDR3 coding DNA: TGTGCCAGCAGCCAAGCGGGACTAGCGGGGGGTGCCTACAATGAGCAGTTCTTC.

The chain recombines TRBV9 with TRBJ1-4; 7 bases fit TRBD1. The CDR3 sequence is 19 residues long. The J segment lost 3 bases and the V segment lost 2 bases, leaving 16 bases of the junction unmatched. The germline V gene encodes CDR1 SGDLS and CDR2 YYNGEE. The CDR3 region is CASSVPGTAWVSANEKLFF. Here the CDR3 DNA reads TGTGCCAGCAGCGTCCCCGGGACAGCATGGGTATCAGCTAATGAAAAACTGTTTTTT.

The chain uses TRBV14 and TRBJ1-1; D call uncertain. The V gene lost 1 base and the J gene lost 3 bases, with 6 bases spanning the gap. The CDR3 loop spans 13 amino acids. The germline gives CDR1 SGHDN, CDR2 FVKESK. CDR3 region: CASSQVRYTEAFF. Written as DNA, the CDR3 is TGTGCCAGCAGCCAAGTGAGGTACACTGAAGCTTTCTTT.

The table lists this clone with a count of one. The chain carries TRBV2 and TRBJ1-2, with 8 bases aligning to TRBD1. With 3 bases clipped from V and 6 bases from J, the junction kept 3 bases outside the gene matches. This CDR3 is 13 amino acids long. From germline, CDR1 is SNHLY and CDR2 FYNNEI. CDR3 bases: TGTGCCAGCAGTGATTCGACAGGGGATGGCTACACCTTC. Protein sequence: CASSDSTGDGYTF.